These 14 T cell receptor beta chains were all obtained from the same sample, sequenced in a study of monozygotic twins with inflammatory bowel disease. TCRdb re-analyzed the 5' RACE reads; it lists each CDR3 protein once, without DNA. Its clone listing holds around 450,000 distinct CDR3 sequences. Source material: blood. Receptor source: a human donor with ulcerative colitis or Crohn's disease, or a healthy co-twin of an affected twin (not recorded which).

This chain connects TRBV5-1 to TRBJ2-1. Per germline, CDR1 SGHRS and CDR2 YFSETQ. This CDR3 has 13 residues. CDR3 residues: CASSFIRTDEQFF.

The rearrangement joins TRBV7-2 to TRBJ2-4; with no DNA, the TCRdb D assignment of TRBD1 cannot be verified. The CDR3 extends over 15 amino acids. Germline V gene sequence: CDR1 SGHTA, CDR2 FQGNSA. The CDR3 loop is CASSPQGAAKNIQYF.

The CDR3 spells CASSSGTGGSPLHF. The chain uses TRBV7-6 and TRBJ1-6; the TRBD1 assignment by TCRdb is unverifiable without DNA. Germline-derived CDR1 and CDR2 are SGHVS and FNYEAQ. The CDR3 covers 14 residues.

This chain uses TRBV20-1 with TRBJ2-1; TCRdb indicates TRBD2, and absent DNA this call remains unverified. The CDR3 length is 19 residues. Germline CDR1 and CDR2: DFQATT and SNEGSKA (reference sequence). CDR3: CSARPRGLAGGGGYNEQFF.

The chain links TRBV4-2 to TRBJ1-6; the TCRdb call, TRBD1, lacks DNA for checking. Germline V gene sequence: CDR1 LGHNA, CDR2 YNFKEQ. The CDR3 loop spans 16 amino acids. Here the CDR3 reads CASSQVQGAYNSPLHF.

The chain's CDR3 is CARPTAENNQPQHF. V usage is TRBV12-3 or TRBV12-4 and J usage is TRBJ1-5. CDR3 length: 14 amino acids.

V is TRBV5-4 and J is TRBJ2-3. The CDR3 covers 14 residues. Germline assignment: CDR1 SGHNT and CDR2 YYREEE (reference sequence). The CDR3 reads CASSLGVAGDTQYF.

The chain links TRBV12-3 or TRBV12-4 to TRBJ2-2. This CDR3 contains 15 residues. The CDR3: CASSFGVGDTGELFF.

V gene TRBV7-9 combines with J gene TRBJ1-5. This CDR3 is built from 14 residues. Germline CDR1 SEHNR, CDR2 FQNEAQ (reference sequence). This CDR3 reads CASSSDGVGQPQHF.

V usage is TRBV19 and J usage is TRBJ2-7; TCRdb outputs TRBD2, but without DNA this stays unchecked. This CDR3 is built from 14 residues. CDR1 is LNHDA, CDR2 SQIVND, per germline (reference sequence). The chain's CDR3 is CASRAGGSSYEQYF.

This sequence joins TRBV7-3 and TRBJ2-5; without DNA, the TCRdb call of TRBD2 cannot be checked. CDR1 is SGHTA and CDR2 is FQGTGA in the germline V gene. CDR3 length: 15 amino acids. CDR3 loop: CASSKLAGGLGTQYF. Using reference TRBV7-3 and TRBJ2-5 for the parts outside the CDR3, the full variable domain is GAGVSQTPSNKVTEKGKYVELRCDPISGHTALYWYRQSLGQGPEFLIYFQGTGAADDSGLPNDRFFAVRPEGSVSTLKIQRTERGDSAVYLCASSKLAGGLGTQYFGPGTRLLVL.

The CDR3 is CAWGRGTDTQYF. V usage is TRBV30 and J usage is TRBJ2-3. There are 12 residues in the CDR3. Germline CDR1 and CDR2: GTSNPN and SVGIG (reference sequence).

The rearrangement joins TRBV19 to TRBJ1-1. Per the germline V gene, CDR1 is LNHDA and CDR2 is SQIVND (reference sequence). The CDR3 runs 15 residues. The CDR3 sequence is CASEKGTYMNTEAFF.

The genes are TRBV27 and TRBJ2-1; the TCRdb call, TRBD2, lacks DNA for checking. Germline values: CDR1 MNHEY, CDR2 SMNVEV (reference sequence). CDR3 length: 16 residues. The CDR3 region is CASSLLGLAGANEQFF.